The rows below give T cell receptor beta chains drawn from one sample of a study of blood T cell repertoires in COVID-19. Clones were sequenced by immunoSEQ multiplex PCR, and TCRdb holds only the in-frame ones, with some missing. Seen here are more than 300,000 clones, 70% to 90% observed once, and the top ten hold more than 0.95%. Input material: PBMCs or T cells enriched from blood (not recorded which). Source of these receptors: a woman under 30 who had recovered from COVID-19. The conserved cysteine and the conserved F or W are not part of the CDR3 here.

J,V,CDR3
TRBJ2-7,TRBV10-3,AISDGTTYEQY
TRBJ2-7,TRBV5-4,ASSSDRGFYEQY
TRBJ1-2,TRBV13,ASSLSGGYVYGYT
TRBJ1-3,TRBV6-5,ASSRRISSGNTIY
TRBJ2-2,TRBV6-4,ASSSDSRNTGELF
TRBJ2-7,TRBV27,ASTPRGNRYEQY
TRBJ1-5,TRBV24-1,ATSDPYNEEGQPQH
TRBJ1-6,TRBV2,ASWPGDRVGSPLH
TRBJ1-1,TRBV6-5,ASSWKGETEAF
TRBJ2-3,TRBV2,ASSEARSSTDTQY
TRBJ1-1,TRBV7-9,ASSLVAGDTEAF
TRBJ1-2,TRBV18,ASSPLDLYYSYT
TRBJ2-1,TRBV10-3,AIKGQGGDSYNEQF
TRBJ2-3,TRBV6-5,ASGFRDRETDTQY
TRBJ1-1,TRBV19,ASEMNTEAF
TRBJ1-2,TRBV6-5,ASTQASLGNYGYT
TRBJ2-1,TRBV4-2,ATKRGDYNEQF
TRBJ1-1,TRBV6-5,ASSTAGTDAAF
TRBJ2-7,TRBV2,ASSESKWPEHEQY
TRBJ2-4,TRBV9,ASSVGGTPPNIQY
TRBJ2-6,TRBV6-5,ATGGTGANVLT
TRBJ2-1,TRBV7-9,ASSYRSGGASNEQF
TRBJ2-6,TRBV7-8,ASSLGEISPGANVLT
TRBJ2-1,TRBV5-1,ASRATGSSYNEQF
TRBJ1-2,TRBV4-3,ASSQEIRTGYGYT
TRBJ1-5,TRBV5-4,ASSDRDRDQPQH
TRBJ1-1,TRBV4-3,ASSQDSRVHTEAF
TRBJ1-1,TRBV2,ASIRQTEAF
TRBJ2-7,TRBV29-1,SVDRDSEQY
TRBJ1-1,TRBV10-3,AINPSAGGMNTEAF
TRBJ1-2,TRBV7-2,ASSLDLQINYGYT
TRBJ1-1,TRBV19,ASSRDREVPEAF
TRBJ2-5,TRBV28,ASSPTEIQETQY
TRBJ1-5,TRBV4-1,ASSQGVGAGQPQH
TRBJ1-2,TRBV18,ASSPPTNYGYT
TRBJ2-5,TRBV9,ASSLGTSGGQETQY
TRBJ1-3,TRBV19,ASSIYEGSGNTIY
TRBJ2-7,TRBV14,ANVGARIGGSSYEQY
TRBJ2-2,TRBV19,ASSMGGLNTGELF
TRBJ1-1,TRBV19,ASSLPGNTEAF
TRBJ1-1,TRBV6-5,ASGTGTGATEAF
TRBJ2-5,TRBV5-5,ASSLAPSETQY
TRBJ2-3,TRBV6-5,ASSPRAGVTQY
TRBJ1-2,TRBV5-1,ASSGQGDGYT
TRBJ1-1,TRBV6-1,ASTDRVNTEAF
TRBJ1-5,TRBV28,ASSPWTGGGGPQH
TRBJ1-1,TRBV5-1,ASSTTGLNTEAF
TRBJ2-7,TRBV6-5,ASSYSMGGGHEQY
TRBJ1-5,TRBV19,ASSIVRDRTPSNQPQH
TRBJ2-6,TRBV5-1,ASSLAVGLTSNVLT
TRBJ1-6,TRBV30,AWSVGQGLNSPLH
TRBJ2-7,TRBV9,ASSVASTGPYEQY
TRBJ2-7,TRBV27,ASSLDRVGYEQY
TRBJ2-5,TRBV2,ASRGGVLETQY
TRBJ2-7,TRBV18,ANSLGQTYEQY
TRBJ1-1,TRBV30,AWSQDRNTEAF